The text below deals with one T cell receptor (beta chain). Its antigen is not known. The V end lost 4 bases, the J end lost 4 bases, and 14 bases lay between the germline ends. The CDR3 covers 14 residues. Patients with other autoimmune diseases, uncontrolled infections, pregnancy or lactation were excluded. RNA transcripts served as template for amplifying TCR beta CDR3 sequences. HTBI-primed RT-PCR formed the first round, and a multiplex PCR formed the second. TCRdb independently ran MiXCR on the multiplex PCR reads; one entry per CDR3 protein. The sample has about 400,000 distinct CDR3 sequences, around 17% seen once. The data stem from a study of Graves' ophthalmopathy and Graves' hyperthyroidism. Study observations and caveats: The model flagged ophthalmopathy progression at about 71% sensitivity and roughly 72% specificity.

V is TRBV12-3 or TRBV12-4 and J is TRBJ2-7, with D possibly being TRBD2 (6 bases). The clonotype comes from a woman between 18 and 30 years old with Graves' ophthalmopathy. Sequencing was performed on peripheral blood. In nucleotides, the CDR3 is TGTGCCAGCAGTTCAGCGGGCTTCAAATACGAGCAGTACTTC. This codes for CASSSAGFKYEQYF.